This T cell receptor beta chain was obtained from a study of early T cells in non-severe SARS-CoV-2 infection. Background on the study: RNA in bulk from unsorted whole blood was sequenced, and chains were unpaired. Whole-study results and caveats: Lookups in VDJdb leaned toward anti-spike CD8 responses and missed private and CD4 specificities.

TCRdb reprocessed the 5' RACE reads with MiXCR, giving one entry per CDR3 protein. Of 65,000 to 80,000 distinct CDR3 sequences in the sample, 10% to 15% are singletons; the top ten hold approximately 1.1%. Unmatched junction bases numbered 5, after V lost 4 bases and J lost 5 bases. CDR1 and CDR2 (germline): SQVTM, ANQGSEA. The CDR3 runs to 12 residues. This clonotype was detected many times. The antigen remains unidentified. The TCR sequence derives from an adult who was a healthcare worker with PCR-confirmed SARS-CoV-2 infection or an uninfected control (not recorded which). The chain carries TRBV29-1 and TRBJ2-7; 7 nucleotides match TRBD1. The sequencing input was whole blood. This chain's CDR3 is CSVGPTGNEQYF. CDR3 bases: TGCAGCGTTGGACCGACAGGGAACGAGCAGTACTTC.